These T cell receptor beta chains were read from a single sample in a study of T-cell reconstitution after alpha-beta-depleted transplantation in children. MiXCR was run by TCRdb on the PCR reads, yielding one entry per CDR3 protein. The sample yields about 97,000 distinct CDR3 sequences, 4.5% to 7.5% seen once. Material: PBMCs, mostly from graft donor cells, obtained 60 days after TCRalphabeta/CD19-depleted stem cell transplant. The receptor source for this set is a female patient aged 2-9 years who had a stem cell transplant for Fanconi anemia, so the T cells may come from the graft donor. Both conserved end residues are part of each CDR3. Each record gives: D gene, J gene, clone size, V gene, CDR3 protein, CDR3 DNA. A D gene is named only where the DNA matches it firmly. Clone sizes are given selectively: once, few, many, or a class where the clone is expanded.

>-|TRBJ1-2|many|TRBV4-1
CASSQGSFFNYGYTF
TGCGCCAGCAGCCAAGGCAGCTTTTTTAACTATGGCTACACCTTC
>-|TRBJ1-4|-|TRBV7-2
CASRRPGETEKLFF
TGTGCCAGCAGGCGGCCAGGGGAGACCGAAAAACTGTTTTTT
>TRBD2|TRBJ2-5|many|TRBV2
CASDGLAGGSETQYF
TGTGCCAGCGATGGACTAGCGGGGGGAAGTGAGACCCAGTACTTC
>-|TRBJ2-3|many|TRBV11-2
CASRDYRTDTQYF
TGTGCCAGCAGGGACTATCGCACAGATACGCAGTATTTT
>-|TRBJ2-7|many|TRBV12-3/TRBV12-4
CASSLGEWASQYF
TGTGCCAGCAGTTTGGGCGAATGGGCGAGTCAGTACTTC
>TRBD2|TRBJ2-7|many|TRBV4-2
CASSQTSGGLYEQYF
TGTGCCAGCAGCCAGACTAGCGGGGGGCTATACGAGCAGTACTTC
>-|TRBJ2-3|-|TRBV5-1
CASSLDGSTDTQYF
TGCGCCAGCAGCTTGGACGGCAGCACAGATACGCAGTATTTT
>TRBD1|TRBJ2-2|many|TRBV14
CASSRQGYGELFF
TGTGCCAGCAGCCGACAGGGGTACGGGGAGCTGTTTTTT
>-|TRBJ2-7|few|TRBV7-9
CASNSGGYEQYF
TGTGCCAGCAACTCAGGGGGGTACGAGCAGTACTTC
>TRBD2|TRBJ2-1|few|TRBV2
CASSLLAGLRNEQFF
TGTGCCAGCAGCTTACTAGCGGGATTACGGAATGAGCAGTTCTTC